This T cell receptor beta chain was sequenced during a study of cytomegalovirus exposure and HLA in healthy donors. As for the study in general: Researchers previously reported finding 90 million to 130 million unique TCR beta sequences from 150 million to 200 million T cells.

The CDR3 extends over 15 amino acids. J lost 11 bases, V lost 2 bases, and 12 bases had no gene match. CDR1 is SGHAT and CDR2 is FQNNGV in the germline V gene. Primers included in the PCR were 60 Vbeta and 13 Jbeta primers. The assay was immunoSEQ multiplex PCR, and TCRdb's table has in-frame clones only and misses some. In all, the sample yields over 45,000 clones. This sequence originates from a woman between 18 and 30 years old in good health and CMV-seronegative. The chain has TRBV11-2 and TRBJ1-3, with TRBD1 matching 7 bases. The source material was PBMCs. DNA of the CDR3: TGTGCCAGCAGCTTAACTGGGACAGTAGGGATGGCCATATATTTT. Protein: CASSLTGTVGMAIYF.